This T cell receptor (beta chain) was identified in a study of blood T cells in healthy people across ages. Trimming took 6 bases from V and 0 from J; bases not matched to a gene: 7. Germline CDR1 and CDR2: ENHRY and SYGVKD. The CDR3 has 15 residues. Through a sample-barcoded 5' primer and a J-beta primer mix, a second PCR was run for roughly 7 to 11 cycles. One entry per CDR3 protein, called by TCRdb with MiXCR from the 5' RACE reads. The sample yields roughly 800,000 distinct CDR3 sequences, about 55% seen once. This clonotype was counted between two and nine times. What was sequenced was blood. This sequence originates from a man at least 80 years old in good health. The chain combines TRBV10-3 with TRBJ1-2; TRBD1 matches at 7 bases. CDR3 region: CAIREDRVANYGYTF. The CDR3 DNA is TGTGCCATCAGAGAAGACAGGGTAGCTAACTATGGCTACACCTTC.